This record concerns one T cell receptor beta chain sequence. The antigen is unknown. These data originate in a study of graft-versus-host responses after intestinal transplantation. Study-wide background: Every recipient underwent anti-thymocyte globulin induction, then tacrolimus and steroids for two to three years. Study-wide results and caveats: Allograft graft-versus-host to host-versus-graft clonal ratios ran high in patients with graft-donor T cell macrochimerism. Association was observed between peak circulating GvH clone levels and early post-transplant HvG declines. Ileal or blood samples showed some GvH clones first, and such clones were also found in recipient marrow.

Libraries were prepared by immunoSEQ multiplex PCR; TCRdb keeps only in-frame clonotypes and omits some of them. The data contain roughly 77,000 clones, about 89% of them seen just once; the ten biggest clones take up approximately 2.7%. The receptor comes from a human donor who received an intestinal transplant. Source: unstimulated CD8+ T cells sorted from spleen or lymph node cells, taken before intestinal transplant.

The CDR3 bases are TGTGCCAGCAGCTTAACCCTAGCGGGAGGACTAACCGGGGAGCTGTTTTTT. The encoded protein is CASSLTLAGGLTGELFF. This chain links TRBV7-8 with TRBJ2-2, with 11 bases that match TRBD2. This CDR3 is built from 17 residues. V shed 2 bases and J 5 bases; nucleotides not matched to a gene: 7. Germline V lookup: CDR1 SGHVS, CDR2 FQNEAQ.